Listed here is a single TCR beta chain. There is no known antigen for this receptor. Base quality data are lacking; no much larger clone is found one base away. The method was the immunoSEQ multiplex PCR assay. TCRdb took this table from immuneACCESS and kept in-frame rearrangements with V and J called. Such tables lack part of the clones; where checked against another copy, unresolved V genes explain under half of the gap, and the rest is unexplained. For this sample the table gives around 95,000 clones, of which about nine tenths were detected only once. The top ten clones comprise about 2% of the sample. What this sample's treatment or condition label stands for: preoperative locoregional IRX-2 cytokine immunotherapy. The samples were obtained from a phase Ib study that tested preoperative, locoregional IRX-2 cytokine immunotherapy meant to prime immune responses. Donors were patients with early-stage breast cancer who received IRX-2 before surgery.

The CDR3 runs 15 amino acids, cysteine and phenylalanine included. Left in the record is the CDR3 DNA by itself, 45 bases read in frame from the first base. CDR1 and CDR2 (LNHDA, SQIVND) derive from the germline V gene (reference sequence). The trim is 6 bases for V and 4 bases for J, with a gap of 16 bases between the germline ends. The data stem from a study of preoperative IRX-2 immunotherapy in early breast cancer (dated by TCRdb to the late 2010s). The rearranged chain carries TRBV19 and TRBJ1-3; the D gene lacks a confident call. The receptor was derived from a human donor with breast cancer. The sequenced sample was tumor tissue, obtained after IRX-2 immunotherapy. The sequenced DNA is TGTGCCAGTAGAGTTCACACCCCGATAGGAAACACCATATATTTT. It encodes CASRVHTPIGNTIYF.